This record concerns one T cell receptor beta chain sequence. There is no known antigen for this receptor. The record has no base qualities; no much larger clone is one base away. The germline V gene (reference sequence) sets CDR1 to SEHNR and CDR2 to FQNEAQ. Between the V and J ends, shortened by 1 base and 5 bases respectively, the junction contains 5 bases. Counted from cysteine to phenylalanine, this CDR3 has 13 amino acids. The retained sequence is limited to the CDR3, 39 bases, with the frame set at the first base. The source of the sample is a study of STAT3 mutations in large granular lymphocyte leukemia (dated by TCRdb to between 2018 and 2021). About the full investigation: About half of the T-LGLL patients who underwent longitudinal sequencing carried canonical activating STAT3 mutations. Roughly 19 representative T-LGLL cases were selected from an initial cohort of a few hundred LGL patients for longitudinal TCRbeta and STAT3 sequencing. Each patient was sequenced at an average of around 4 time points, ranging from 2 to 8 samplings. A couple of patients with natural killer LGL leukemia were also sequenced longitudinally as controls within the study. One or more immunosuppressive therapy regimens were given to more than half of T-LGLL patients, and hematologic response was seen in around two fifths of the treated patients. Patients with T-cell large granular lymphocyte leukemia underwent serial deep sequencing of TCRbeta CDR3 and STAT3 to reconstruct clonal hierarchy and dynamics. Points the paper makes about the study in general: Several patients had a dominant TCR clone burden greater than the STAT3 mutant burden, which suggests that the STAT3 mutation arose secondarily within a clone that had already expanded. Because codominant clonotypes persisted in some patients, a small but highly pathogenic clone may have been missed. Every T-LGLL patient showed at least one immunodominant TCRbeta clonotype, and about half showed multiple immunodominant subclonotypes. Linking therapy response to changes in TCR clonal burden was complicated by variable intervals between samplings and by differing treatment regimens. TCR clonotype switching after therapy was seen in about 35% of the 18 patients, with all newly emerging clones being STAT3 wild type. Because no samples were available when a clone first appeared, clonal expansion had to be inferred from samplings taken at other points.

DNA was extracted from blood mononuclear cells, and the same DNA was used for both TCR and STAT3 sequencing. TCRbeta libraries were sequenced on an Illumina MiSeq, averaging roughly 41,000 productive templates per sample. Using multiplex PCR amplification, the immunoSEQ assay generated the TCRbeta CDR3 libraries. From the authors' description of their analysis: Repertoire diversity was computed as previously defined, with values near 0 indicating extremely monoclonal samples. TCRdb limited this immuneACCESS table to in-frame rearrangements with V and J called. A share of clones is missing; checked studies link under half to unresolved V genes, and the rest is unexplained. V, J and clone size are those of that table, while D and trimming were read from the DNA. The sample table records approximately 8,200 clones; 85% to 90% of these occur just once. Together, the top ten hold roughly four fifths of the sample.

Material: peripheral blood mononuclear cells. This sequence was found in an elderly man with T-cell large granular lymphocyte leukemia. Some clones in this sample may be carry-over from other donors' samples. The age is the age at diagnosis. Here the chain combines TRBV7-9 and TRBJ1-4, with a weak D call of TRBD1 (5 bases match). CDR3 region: CASSLGGNEKLFF. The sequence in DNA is TGTGCCAGCAGCTTAGGGGGGAATGAAAAACTGTTTTTT.